The rows below give T cell receptor beta chains drawn from one sample of a study of PD-1 blockade in classical Hodgkin lymphoma. The protocol was immunoSEQ multiplex PCR, while the TCRdb copy is restricted to in-frame clones and leaves out a portion. The sample contains nearly 25,000 clones, about 70% of which appear only once. Sequenced material: peripheral blood mononuclear cells (PBMCs), taken at baseline. The receptor set was obtained from a human donor with classical Hodgkin lymphoma. Each CDR3 is given with its conserved first and last residue. D genes are given only for firm matches. Clone size is stated in some rows and not others, as once, few, many or a class when expanded.

>NA|TRBD2|TRBV28|TRBJ2-3
CASSFTGGQSTDTQYF
TGTGCCAGCAGTTTCACGGGGGGGCAAAGCACAGATACGCAGTATTTT
>NA|TRBD1|TRBV19|TRBJ1-1
CASSIPGQVGNTEAFF
TGTGCCAGTAGTATACCGGGACAGGTGGGGAACACTGAAGCTTTCTTT
>NA|NA|TRBV7-9|TRBJ1-6
CASRTESHNSPLHF
TGTGCCAGCAGGACAGAATCACATAATTCACCCCTCCACTTT
>NA|NA|TRBV27|TRBJ1-1
CASSLRSGRTEAFF
TGTGCCAGCAGTTTAAGGTCAGGGCGGACTGAAGCTTTCTTT
>NA|NA|TRBV6-1|TRBJ1-2
CATLPRRAAYGYTF
TGTGCCACTCTTCCCCGCCGAGCGGCCTATGGCTACACCTTC
>once|TRBD2|TRBV7-9|TRBJ2-3
CASRNGGAGTDTQYF
TGTGCCAGCAGAAACGGGGGGGCCGGCACAGATACGCAGTATTTT
>NA|NA|TRBV10-3|TRBJ1-3
CAISDPGTSGNTIYF
TGTGCCATCAGTGACCCCGGGACATCTGGAAACACCATATATTTT
>NA|NA|TRBV5-4|TRBJ1-3
CASSLAGNPKGNTIYF
TGTGCCAGCAGCTTGGCCGGAAATCCAAAGGGAAACACCATATATTTT
>few|NA|TRBV10-1|TRBJ1-5
CASRGTFRYQPQHF
TGCGCCAGCAGGGGAACATTCCGCTATCAGCCCCAGCATTTT
>NA|NA|TRBV28|TRBJ1-2
CASSLGTGYYGYTF
TGTGCCAGCAGTTTAGGAACAGGGTACTATGGCTACACCTTC
>NA|TRBD1|TRBV28|TRBJ1-6
CASSIPYRGGSSPLHF
TGTGCCAGCAGTATCCCCTACAGGGGCGGGAGCTCACCCCTCCACTTT
>NA|NA|TRBV7-9|TRBJ2-7
CASSLAQGTISYEQYF
TGTGCCAGCAGCCTAGCCCAGGGGACCATCTCCTACGAGCAGTACTTC
>NA|NA|TRBV10-2|TRBJ1-5
CASSEINGQPQHF
TGCGCCAGCAGTGAGATAAATGGGCAGCCCCAGCATTTT
>NA|TRBD1|TRBV7-8|TRBJ2-7
CASSDLGTDYEQYF
TGTGCCAGCAGCGATCTCGGGACAGACTACGAGCAGTACTTC
>few|NA|TRBV27|TRBJ1-5
CASSLSRGGNQPQHF
TGTGCCAGCAGTTTATCCAGGGGCGGCAATCAGCCCCAGCATTTT
>NA|NA|TRBV25-1|TRBJ2-7
CASMGGTMTYEQYF
TGTGCCAGCATGGGAGGGACAATGACTTACGAGCAGTACTTC
>NA|NA|TRBV7-6|TRBJ1-2
CASSLAGEAGNGYTF
TGTGCCAGCAGCTTAGCCGGGGAAGCGGGTAATGGCTACACCTTC
>NA|NA|TRBV27|TRBJ1-2
CASSLKGGRSYTF
TGTGCCAGCAGTTTGAAGGGGGGGAGAAGCTACACCTTC
>NA|NA|TRBV19|TRBJ1-3
CASRTTSSSGNTIYF
TGTGCCAGTAGGACAACATCGAGCTCTGGAAACACCATATATTTT
>NA|NA|TRBV7-9|TRBJ1-2
CASSSLDRPPNYGYTF
TGTGCCAGCAGTTCACTCGACAGGCCCCCTAACTATGGCTACACCTTC
>NA|TRBD2|TRBV11-3|TRBJ2-1
CASSFQRGGRDEQFF
TGTGCCAGCAGCTTTCAGCGGGGGGGACGGGATGAGCAGTTCTTC
>NA|TRBD1|TRBV28|TRBJ2-7
CASSLSDRGGYEQYF
TGTGCCAGCAGTTTATCGGACAGGGGAGGCTACGAGCAGTACTTC
>NA|TRBD1|TRBV19|TRBJ1-1
CASTKDRLTEAFF
TGTGCCAGTACCAAGGACAGGTTGACTGAAGCTTTCTTT
>NA|NA|TRBV7-9|TRBJ2-2
CASSWTGELFF
TGTGCCAGCAGCTGGACCGGGGAGCTGTTTTTT
>NA|NA|TRBV5-6|TRBJ1-3
CASSRQRWASIPDDTIYF
TGTGCCAGCAGCCGACAGAGATGGGCCTCTATCCCAGATGACACCATATATTTT
>NA|NA|TRBV27|TRBJ2-7
CASSLSAASYEQYF
TGTGCCAGCAGTTTATCGGCGGCTTCCTACGAGCAGTACTTC
>once|TRBD1|TRBV10-2|TRBJ2-3
CASSTGASTDTQYF
TGCGCCAGTTCTACAGGGGCGAGCACAGATACGCAGTATTTT
>few|NA|TRBV27|TRBJ1-1
CASSPGQRGKTEAFF
TGTGCCAGCAGCCCCGGACAACGAGGGAAGACTGAAGCTTTCTTT